The entry below describes one TCR beta chain. Study processing details: Cell counts per sample came from amplifying reference gene primers. The protocol was immunoSEQ multiplex PCR, while the TCRdb copy is restricted to in-frame clones and leaves out a portion. The V and J calls and clone size come from that table; D and trimming were worked out from the DNA. The sample includes under 200,000 clones, around nine tenths of them seen just once. The V end was cut by 6 bases, the J end by 4 bases, with 12 bases between. There are 13 residues in the CDR3. Germline values: CDR1 MNHEY, CDR2 SVGAGI. This sample stems from a study of blood T cell repertoires in COVID-19. Turning to the study itself: Material from acute and convalescent COVID-19 was sourced from the United States, Italy and Spain. T cells, B-cell-depleted T cells, or PBMCs provided the cDNA or gDNA that served as material.

This receptor was taken from a man between 18 and 35 years old with active or convalescent COVID-19. Material for sequencing was peripheral blood. The rearrangement joins TRBV6-5 to TRBJ1-1; possibly TRBD1 for D (5 bases). CDR3 bases: TGTGCCAGCAGGGGGGGGAGGGGCACTGAAGCTTTCTTT. Translating it yields CASRGGRGTEAFF.